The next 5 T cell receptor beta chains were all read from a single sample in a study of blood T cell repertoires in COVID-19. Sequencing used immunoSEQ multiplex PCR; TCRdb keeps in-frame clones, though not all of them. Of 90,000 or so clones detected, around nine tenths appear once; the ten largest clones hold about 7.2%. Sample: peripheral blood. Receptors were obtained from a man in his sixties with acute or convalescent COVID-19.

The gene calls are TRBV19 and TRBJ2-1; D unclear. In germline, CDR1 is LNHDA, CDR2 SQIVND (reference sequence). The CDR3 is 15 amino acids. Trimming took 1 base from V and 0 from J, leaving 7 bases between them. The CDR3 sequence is CASSIGQSSYNEQFF. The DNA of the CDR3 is TGTGCCAGTAGTATAGGGCAAAGCTCCTACAATGAGCAGTTCTTC.

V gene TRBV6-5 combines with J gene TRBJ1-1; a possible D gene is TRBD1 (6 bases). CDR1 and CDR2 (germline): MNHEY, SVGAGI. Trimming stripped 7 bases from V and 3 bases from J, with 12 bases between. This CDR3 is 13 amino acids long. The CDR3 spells CASKGVKYTEAFF. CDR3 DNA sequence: TGTGCCAGCAAGGGGGTCAAGTACACTGAAGCTTTCTTT.

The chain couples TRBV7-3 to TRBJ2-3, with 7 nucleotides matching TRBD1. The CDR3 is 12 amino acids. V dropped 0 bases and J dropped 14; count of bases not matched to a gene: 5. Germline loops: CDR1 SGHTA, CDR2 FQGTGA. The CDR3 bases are TGTGCCAGCAGCTTAACCGACAGGGCCGTGTATTTT. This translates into CASSLTDRAVYF.

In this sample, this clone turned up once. In DNA form, the CDR3 reads TGTGCCAGCAGTGAAGTCGGGAGTCTAAGAAACACCATATATTTT. The encoded protein is CASSEVGSLRNTIYF. The chain recombines TRBV6-1 with TRBJ1-3; D gene uncertain. V was trimmed by 1 base and J by 5 bases, leaving 12 bases between them. This CDR3 contains 15 residues. The germline gives CDR1 MNHNS, CDR2 SASEGT.

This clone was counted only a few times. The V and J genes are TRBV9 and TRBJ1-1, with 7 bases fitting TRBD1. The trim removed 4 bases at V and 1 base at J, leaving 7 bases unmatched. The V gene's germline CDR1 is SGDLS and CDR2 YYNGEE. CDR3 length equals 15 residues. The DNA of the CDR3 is TGTGCCAGCAGCTTAACGACAGGGACGAACACTGAAGCTTTCTTT. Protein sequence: CASSLTTGTNTEAFF.